This T cell receptor (beta chain) came from a study of blood T cells in healthy people across ages. Combining a sample-barcoded 5' primer with a J-beta primer mix, a second PCR ran for roughly 7 to 11 cycles. TCRdb analysed the 5' RACE reads with MiXCR anew, one entry per CDR3 protein. The sample lists more than 500,000 distinct CDR3 sequences, about 26% occurring once. Study-level findings and limits: Diversity estimates drawn from one million T cells were deemed underestimates. Aged donors had fewer naive CD4+ cells and lower diversity than long-lived donors. Per million T cells, TCR beta diversity dropped roughly linearly as age increased.

CDR1 and CDR2 (germline): SEHNR, FQNEAQ (reference sequence). This CDR3 comprises 12 residues. Trimming cost V 3 bases and J 10 bases, with 12 bases left between them. The count of this clonotype is one. Its antigen is currently unknown. The specimen was blood. The sequence came from a woman aged 70 to 79 in good health. V and J are TRBV7-9 and TRBJ1-1; a possible D gene is TRBD1 (5 bases). The CDR3 DNA is TGTGCCAGCAGCTTTTTTGGAGGGGCAGCTTTCTTT. Translated, it gives CASSFFGGAAFF.